This T cell receptor (beta chain) was sequenced during a study of metastatic and nonmetastatic thyroid tumors. Study results and caveats: Benign nodules were reported to have significantly lower TCR beta diversity than malignant thyroid tumors, in blood and tumor.

TCRdb reanalyzed the PCR reads via MiXCR. The sample lists roughly 13,000 clones, approximately 28% occurring once. Nobody among the patients had been given any treatment before thyroid surgery. This clone was recorded at least ten times. Its matching antigen is unknown. Germline assignment: CDR1 LGHNA and CDR2 YNFKEQ. This CDR3 spans 14 amino acids. Trimming removed 0 bases at V and 0 bases at J, with 3 bases between. Material for sequencing was tumor tissue. The rearrangement links TRBV4-2 to TRBJ1-5; D not resolved. The clonotype originates from a female donor with papillary thyroid cancer or a benign thyroid nodule (not recorded which). Some clones in this sample may be carry-over from other donors' samples. The CDR3 region is CASSQEDSNQPQHF. CDR3 nucleotide sequence: TGTGCCAGCAGCCAAGAGGATAGCAATCAGCCCCAGCATTTT.